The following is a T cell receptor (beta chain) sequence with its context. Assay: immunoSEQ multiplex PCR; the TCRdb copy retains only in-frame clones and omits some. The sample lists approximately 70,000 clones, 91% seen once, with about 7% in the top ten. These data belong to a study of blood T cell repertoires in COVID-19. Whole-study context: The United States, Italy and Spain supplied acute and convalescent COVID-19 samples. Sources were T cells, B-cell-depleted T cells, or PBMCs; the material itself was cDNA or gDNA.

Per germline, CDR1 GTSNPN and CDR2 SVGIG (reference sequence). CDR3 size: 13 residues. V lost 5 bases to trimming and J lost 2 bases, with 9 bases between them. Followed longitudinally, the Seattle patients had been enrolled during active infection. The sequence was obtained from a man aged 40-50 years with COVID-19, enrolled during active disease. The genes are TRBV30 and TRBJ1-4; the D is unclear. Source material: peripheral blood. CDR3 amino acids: CAWARLTNEKLFF. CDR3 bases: TGTGCCTGGGCCAGGTTGACTAATGAAAAACTGTTTTTT.